This entry concerns a single TCR beta chain. Its antigen remains unknown. The entry originates in a study of cytomegalovirus exposure and HLA in healthy donors. Study background: Within the Caucasian-associated ancestry cluster were roughly 81% of the approximately 400 genotyped donors. Study observations and caveats: Listed as cytomegalovirus-associated were approximately 160 TCR beta chains. TRBV6-2, TRBV6-3 and some other V segments were excluded as indistinguishable.

Primers: 60 Vbeta forward and 13 Jbeta reverse. TCRdb's table, derived via immunoSEQ multiplex PCR, lists solely in-frame clones and lacks some. This specimen shows around 200,000 clones; the ten leading clones hold about 0.81%. CDR3 length: 16 amino acids. CDR1 and CDR2 (germline): SGHDT, YYEEEE. V was cut by 0 bases and J by 5 bases, with 17 bases left in between. Every donor was a healthy person donating bone marrow. The gene calls are TRBV5-6 and TRBJ1-2; D possibly corresponds to TRBD1 (5 bases). This sequence was found in a woman aged 18-29 years in good health and CMV-seropositive. Sequencing was performed on PBMCs. CDR3 in DNA: TGTGCCAGCAGCTTGGCCGGGGGAAGTCCCCCGTATGGCTACACCTTC. Amino acids: CASSLAGGSPPYGYTF.